These 19 T cell receptor beta chains were all obtained from the same sample, sequenced in a study of blood T cells in healthy people across ages. Alongside a J-beta primer mix, a sample-barcoded 5' primer served in a second PCR lasting 7 to 11 cycles. MiXCR, applied by TCRdb to the 5' RACE reads, yields one record per CDR3 protein. There are over 750,000 distinct CDR3 sequences in the sample; roughly 25% occur only once, and 9.4% lies in the top ten. The data were also submitted as part of a second study, on T cells of mothers and their children.

Sample: blood. The receptors shown here come from a boy between 5 and 17 years old in good health.

V is TRBV7-9 and J is TRBJ1-2; perhaps TRBD1 as D (6 bases). V lost 3 bases, J lost 0 bases, and 17 bases lay in between. Germline V gene data show CDR1 as SEHNR and CDR2 as FQNEAQ (reference sequence). This CDR3 is built from 17 residues. DNA of the CDR3: TGTGCCAGCAGCTTCCGGATGGACAGCCCGACTAACTATGGCTACACCTTC. It codes for CASSFRMDSPTNYGYTF. Complete variable domain (other parts from reference TRBV7-9 and TRBJ1-2): DTGVSQNPRHKITKRGQNVTFRCDPISEHNRLYWYRQTLGQGPEFLTYFQNEAQLEKSRLLSDRFSAERPKGSFSTLEIQRTEQGDSAMYLCASSFRMDSPTNYGYTFGSGTRLTVV.

This clonotype turned up a few times. The chain is built from TRBV6-5 and TRBJ2-3, with 8 bases fitting TRBD1. This CDR3 comprises 15 residues. The ends lost 5 bases at V and 2 bases at J; junction bases unmatched: 6. The germline gives CDR1 MNHEY, CDR2 SVGAGI. The CDR3 nucleotides read TGTGCCAGCAGTCGGGACAGGTCCCACACAGATACGCAGTATTTT. It translates to CASSRDRSHTDTQYF.

This clonotype was counted only a few times. This chain connects TRBV4-1 to TRBJ2-1; no firm D call. The J call is in doubt because the DNA end fits TRBJ2-7 better. The CDR3 consists of 14 residues. Germline-derived CDR1 and CDR2 are MGHRA and YSYEKL. CDR3 sequence: CASSQEPHGDEQYF. The CDR3 nucleotides are TGCGCCAGCAGCCAAGAGCCCCATGGAGACGAGCAGTACTTC.

This chain uses TRBV12-3 or TRBV12-4 with TRBJ2-2, with 7 bases lining up with TRBD1. This CDR3 region has 16 residues. Trimming took 4 bases from V and 1 from J; bases not matched to a gene: 6. This CDR3 is CASSSDRVKNTGELFF. The CDR3 nucleotides read TGTGCCAGCAGTTCCGACAGGGTGAAGAACACCGGGGAGCTGTTTTTT.

A few counts support this clonotype. This chain connects TRBV13 to TRBJ2-7, with D unresolved. This CDR3 region has 15 residues. The germline CDR1 and CDR2 sequences are PRHDT and FYEKMQ (reference sequence). V was trimmed by 5 bases and J by 4 bases, leaving 18 bases between them. CDR3 amino acids: CASSSRIRNVYEQYF. CDR3 in DNA: TGTGCCAGCAGCAGTCGAATCCGGAATGTATACGAGCAGTACTTC. The full variable domain, its missing parts supplied by reference TRBV13 and TRBJ2-7, is AAGVIQSPRHLIKEKRETATLKCYPIPRHDTVYWYQQGPGQDPQFLISFYEKMQSDKGSIPDRFSAQQFSDYHSELNMSSLELGDSALYFCASSSRIRNVYEQYFGPGTRLTVT.

This clonotype was seen a few times. The V call is TRBV12-3 or TRBV12-4, the J call TRBJ2-7, with 12 bases matching TRBD2. The end of the DNA aligns better with TRBJ2-1, so the J call may be wrong. The CDR3 length is 17 residues. The CDR3 is CASSSTSGGPSEPEQFF. In DNA, the CDR3 is TGTGCCAGCAGTTCGACTAGCGGGGGACCTTCGGAGCCTGAGCAGTTCTTC.

This rearrangement joins TRBV12-3 or TRBV12-4 to TRBJ2-2; D unresolved. CDR3 length: 14 residues. Trimming cost V 4 bases and J 6 bases, with 12 bases left between them. CDR3 DNA: TGTGCCAGCAGTTCCCCGACCTTCGCCGGGGAGCTGTTTTTT. This codes for CASSSPTFAGELFF.

The chain carries TRBV6-5 and TRBJ2-2, with D possibly TRBD1 on 5 matching bases. V lost 2 bases to trimming and J lost 3 bases, with 13 bases between them. Germline values: CDR1 MNHEY, CDR2 SVGAGI. CDR3 length: 16 residues. The CDR3 nucleotides read TGTGCCAGCAGTTACCAGGGAACTATCCACACCGGGGAGCTGTTTTTT. It encodes CASSYQGTIHTGELFF.

This clonotype appeared a few times. This sequence joins TRBV4-3 and TRBJ2-5, with 12 bases identical to TRBD1. The J call may be wrong; the DNA end is better matched by TRBJ2-7. The CDR3 covers 16 residues. Looked up from germline, CDR1 is LGHNA and CDR2 is YSLEER. The CDR3 DNA reads as TGCGCCAGCAGCCAAGATTGGGACAGGGGGCTCTACGAGCAGTACTTC. Translating it yields CASSQDWDRGLYEQYF.

The chain links TRBV7-9 to TRBJ2-3; the D gene is possibly TRBD2 (6 bases). The germline V gene encodes CDR1 SEHNR and CDR2 FQNEAQ (reference sequence). This CDR3 has 15 amino acids. Between the trimmed V and J ends, which lost 4 bases and 1 base, there was a span of 12 bases. CDR3 nucleotides: TGTGCCAGCAGCTCCCTGGGAGGCCGCACAGATACGCAGTATTTT. It translates to CASSSLGGRTDTQYF. Looking up the rest from reference TRBV7-9 and TRBJ2-3 gives the full variable domain: DTGVSQNPRHKITKRGQNVTFRCDPISEHNRLYWYRQTLGQGPEFLTYFQNEAQLEKSRLLSDRFSAERPKGSFSTLEIQRTEQGDSAMYLCASSSLGGRTDTQYFGPGTRLTVL.

The chain recombines TRBV6-1 with TRBJ2-5, with TRBD2 matching 15 bases. This CDR3 has 18 residues. Germline lookup yields CDR1 MNHNS and CDR2 SASEGT. The J segment lost 3 bases and the V segment lost 5 bases, leaving 10 bases of the junction unmatched. The CDR3 coding sequence is TGTGCCAGCAGTCCAGGGACTAGCGGGGGGCTTTGGGAAGAGACCCAGTACTTC. Translating it yields CASSPGTSGGLWEETQYF.

The chain has TRBV7-2 and TRBJ2-7, with 7 bases that match TRBD2. Germline V gives CDR1 SGHTA, CDR2 FQGNSA. After removal of 5 bases from V and 2 bases from J, the junction contained 6 bases not matched to a gene. The CDR3 is made up of 14 amino acids. CDR3 coding DNA: TGTGCCAGCAGCCCCACTAGCGACCCCTACGAGCAGTACTTC. As protein: CASSPTSDPYEQYF.

This clonotype was observed a few times. This sequence joins TRBV12-3 or TRBV12-4 and TRBJ1-1; TRBD1 matches 8 bases. This CDR3 contains 16 residues. Trimming cost V 3 bases and J 1 base; bases outside gene matches: 7. CDR3 protein: CASSFYRGRKNTEAFF. The CDR3 bases are TGTGCCAGCAGTTTTTACAGGGGGAGAAAGAACACTGAAGCTTTCTTT.

This chain connects TRBV21-1 to TRBJ2-1; TRBD2 was called by the table and not checked on the DNA. TRBV21-1 is marked as a pseudogene. This CDR3 contains 16 residues. The CDR3 protein is CASSLISGHSYNEQFF. As DNA, the CDR3 is TGTGCCAGCAGCTTGATTAGCGGCCACTCCTACAATGAGCAGTTCTTC.

The CDR3 reads CASRRLANQETQYF. The CDR3 region has the DNA TGTGCCTCCAGGCGTCTCGCCAACCAAGAGACCCAGTACTTC. The chain recombines TRBV6-1 with TRBJ2-5, with D unclear. Trimming pared 11 bases from V and 0 bases from J, leaving 16 bases between. CDR3 length: 14 amino acids. Germline CDR1 MNHNS, CDR2 SASEGT.

The chain combines TRBV7-9 with TRBJ2-5, with D perhaps TRBD1 (5 bases). Germline lookup yields CDR1 SEHNR and CDR2 FQNEAQ (reference sequence). The germline V and J ends were trimmed by 5 bases and 7 bases, with 11 bases remaining between them. This CDR3 comprises 12 residues. Here the CDR3 reads CASSQKQVTQYF. In DNA form, the CDR3 reads TGTGCCAGCAGCCAAAAACAGGTGACCCAGTACTTC.

CDR3 sequence (DNA): TGTGCCAGCAGCCAATCAGAGGACCCCACAGATACGCAGTATTTT. This translates into CASSQSEDPTDTQYF. This rearrangement joins TRBV16 to TRBJ2-3; D remains ambiguous. Trimming took 0 bases from V and 2 from J, leaving 9 bases between them. The germline V gene encodes CDR1 KGHSY and CDR2 FQNENV. The CDR3 totals 15 residues.

Points on this clonotype: One end of the junction fails to match germline, which may point to a read error. This chain joins TRBV11-2 and TRBJ2-7, with 11 bases lining up with TRBD2. The germline V gene encodes CDR1 SGHAT and CDR2 FQNNGV. The CDR3 loop spans 14 amino acids. CDR3 DNA sequence: TGTGCCAGCAGCTTAGATAGCGGGAGGGCCGCTCCGTTCTTC. Translation: CASSLDSGRAAPFF.

The chain joins TRBV6-2 or TRBV6-3 to TRBJ1-1; 10 positions match TRBD1. V shed 3 bases, J shed 5 bases, and the junction held 9 bases outside the gene matches. In germline, CDR1 is MNHEY, CDR2 SVGEGT. This CDR3 is built from 16 residues. Here the CDR3 reads CASSYHLGTGETEAFF. For the CDR3, the DNA is TGTGCCAGCAGTTATCACTTGGGGACAGGGGAGACTGAAGCTTTCTTT.